This T cell receptor beta chain was retrieved from a study of CD8 T cells in ankylosing spondylitis (TCRdb year 2017). Background for the entire study: To find TCR variants linked to disease, the study profiled T cell receptor beta repertoires in ankylosing spondylitis patients and healthy donors. The full study cohort was made up of roughly 25 ankylosing spondylitis patients and 108 healthy donors. Peripheral blood samples were taken, and synovial fluid was additionally collected from ankylosing spondylitis patients.

This clonotype was seen more than once but under ten times. What antigen it recognizes has not been identified. Nothing much larger sits one base from this clone, and base qualities are not available. Overall results and qualifications from the work: Blood from ankylosing spondylitis patients appeared to be characterized by a TCR beta motif made up of under 10 highly homologous amino acid variants. In peripheral blood, the disease-linked clones were found at relatively low frequencies and had a CD8+ phenotype. According to the report, matched synovial fluid samples from ankylosing spondylitis patients were significantly enriched for the disease-linked clones. Some motif variants had previously been reported in the synovial fluid and blood of reactive arthritis patients, which suggests shared mechanisms of disease initiation.

Instrument used: Illumina HiSeq 2500. TCR beta libraries were prepared by quantitative 5'-RACE with molecular barcodes. Processing in the source paper ran as follows. To identify disease-linked TCR variants, a new computational method was used, one built on a probabilistic model of VDJ rearrangement. TCRdb applied fastp at Q25 and MiXCR to the public reads, then kept only in-frame beta chains. A single entry per CDR3 protein holds the most common genes and DNA from its merged rows. The V and J calls follow TCRdb's processing rather than the paper's. This sample comprises roughly 470,000 distinct CDR3 sequences, roughly 27% of them detected only once. 0.89% of the sample goes to the ten largest clones. Cut back by 5 bases and 8 bases, the V and J ends lie 7 bases apart. There are 11 amino acids in the CDR3, from cysteine to phenylalanine inclusive. Only the CDR3 region is kept as DNA, spanning 33 bases read in frame from base 1.

The rearranged chain carries TRBV12-3 or TRBV12-4 and TRBJ1-3; no D gene call is confident. This clonotype was obtained from a male donor with ankylosing spondylitis. Sequenced input: blood, either unsorted or a sorted T cell fraction (not recorded which). CDR3 protein: CASSLGDTIYF. The sequence in DNA is TGTGCCAGCAGTCTGGGAGACACCATATATTTT.